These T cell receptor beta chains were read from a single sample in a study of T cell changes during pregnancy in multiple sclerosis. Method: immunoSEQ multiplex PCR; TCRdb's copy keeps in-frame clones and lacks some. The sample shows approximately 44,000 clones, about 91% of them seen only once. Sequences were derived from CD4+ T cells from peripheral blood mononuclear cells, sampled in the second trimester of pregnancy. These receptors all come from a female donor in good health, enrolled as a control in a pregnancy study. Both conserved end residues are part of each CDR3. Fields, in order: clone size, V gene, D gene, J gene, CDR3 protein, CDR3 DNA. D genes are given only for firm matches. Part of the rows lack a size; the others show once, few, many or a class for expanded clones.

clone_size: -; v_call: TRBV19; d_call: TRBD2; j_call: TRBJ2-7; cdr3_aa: CASEDGRGRDEQYF; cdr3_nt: TGTGCCAGCGAAGACGGGAGGGGTAGAGACGAGCAGTACTTC
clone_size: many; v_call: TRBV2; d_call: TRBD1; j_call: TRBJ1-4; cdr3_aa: CASSPGQGAYEKLFF; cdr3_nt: TGTGCCAGCAGTCCAGGGCAGGGGGCGTATGAAAAACTGTTTTTT
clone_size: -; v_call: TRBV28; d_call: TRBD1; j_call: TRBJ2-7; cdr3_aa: CASSPHGQGSNEQYF; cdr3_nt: TGTGCCAGCAGTCCTCACGGACAGGGGAGCAACGAGCAGTACTTC
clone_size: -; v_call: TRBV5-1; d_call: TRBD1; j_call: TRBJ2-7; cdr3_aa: CASSRTGGLDEQYF; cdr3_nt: TGCGCCAGCAGCAGGACAGGGGGCTTGGACGAGCAGTACTTC
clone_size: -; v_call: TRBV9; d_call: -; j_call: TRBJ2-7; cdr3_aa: CASSVLTSSEQYF; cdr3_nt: TGTGCCAGCAGCGTATTAACTAGCTCCGAGCAGTACTTC
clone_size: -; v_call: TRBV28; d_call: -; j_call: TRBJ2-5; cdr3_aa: CASSRTGLAKETQYF; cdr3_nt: TGTGCCAGCAGCCGAACGGGACTCGCCAAAGAGACCCAGTACTTC
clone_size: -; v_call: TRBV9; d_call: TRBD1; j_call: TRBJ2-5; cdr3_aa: CASSPGQGQETQYF; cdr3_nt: TGTGCCAGCAGCCCTGGACAGGGGCAAGAGACCCAGTACTTC
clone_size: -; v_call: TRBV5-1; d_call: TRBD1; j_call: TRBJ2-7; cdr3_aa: CASSPRTGQGKSYEQYF; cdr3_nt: TGCGCCAGCAGCCCACGGACGGGACAGGGGAAATCCTACGAGCAGTACTTC
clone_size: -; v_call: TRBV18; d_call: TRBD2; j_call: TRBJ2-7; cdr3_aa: CASSPTSGGAYEQYF; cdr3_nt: TGTGCCAGCTCGCCCACTAGCGGGGGGGCTTACGAGCAGTACTTC
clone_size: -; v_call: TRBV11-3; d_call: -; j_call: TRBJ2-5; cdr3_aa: CASSPESETQYF; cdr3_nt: TGTGCCAGCAGCCCAGAATCAGAGACCCAGTACTTC
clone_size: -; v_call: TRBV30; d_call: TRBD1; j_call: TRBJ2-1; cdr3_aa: CAWSNRGNEQFF; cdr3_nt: TGTGCCTGGAGTAACAGGGGAAATGAGCAGTTCTTC
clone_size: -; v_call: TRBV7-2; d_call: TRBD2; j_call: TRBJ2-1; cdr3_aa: CASSRWSGGGDEQFF; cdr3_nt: TGTGCCAGCAGCCGTTGGAGCGGGGGAGGAGATGAGCAGTTCTTC
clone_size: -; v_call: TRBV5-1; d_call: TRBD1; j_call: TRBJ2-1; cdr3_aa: CASSPGQALIQFF; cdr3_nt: TGCGCCAGCAGCCCTGGACAGGCCCTGATCCAGTTCTTC
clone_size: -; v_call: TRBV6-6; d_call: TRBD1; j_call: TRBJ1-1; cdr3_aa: CASRDRQGNTEAFF; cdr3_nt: TGTGCCAGCAGAGACAGACAGGGGAACACTGAAGCTTTCTTT
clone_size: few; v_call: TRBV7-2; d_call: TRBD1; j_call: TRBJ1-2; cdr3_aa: CASSPGQELYGYTF; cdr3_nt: TGTGCCAGCAGCCCGGGACAGGAACTCTATGGCTACACCTTC
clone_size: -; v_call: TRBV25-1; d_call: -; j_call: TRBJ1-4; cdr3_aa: CASSEPHLLATNEKLFF; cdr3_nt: TGTGCCAGCAGTGAACCTCACCTCTTAGCAACTAATGAAAAACTGTTTTTT
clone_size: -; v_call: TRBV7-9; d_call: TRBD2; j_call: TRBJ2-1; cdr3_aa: CASSGGTSGRNEQFF; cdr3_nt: TGTGCCAGCAGTGGAGGGACTAGCGGGAGGAATGAGCAGTTCTTC
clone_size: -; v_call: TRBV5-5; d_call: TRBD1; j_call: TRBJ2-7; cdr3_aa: CASSPRQGSYEQYF; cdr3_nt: TGTGCCAGCAGCCCCAGACAGGGGTCCTACGAGCAGTACTTC
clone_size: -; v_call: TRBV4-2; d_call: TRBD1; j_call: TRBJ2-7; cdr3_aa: CASSLLMDRGDYEQYF; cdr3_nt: TGTGCCAGCAGCCTCCTAATGGACAGGGGTGACTACGAGCAGTACTTC
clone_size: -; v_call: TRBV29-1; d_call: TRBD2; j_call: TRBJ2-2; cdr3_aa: CSVQGLAGGGTGELFF; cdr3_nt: TGCAGCGTGCAGGGACTAGCGGGAGGCGGTACCGGGGAGCTGTTTTTT
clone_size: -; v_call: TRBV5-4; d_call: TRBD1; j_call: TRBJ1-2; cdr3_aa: CASSLTGAVLANYGYTF; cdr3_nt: TGTGCCAGCAGCTTGACAGGGGCCGTTCTAGCTAACTATGGCTACACCTTC
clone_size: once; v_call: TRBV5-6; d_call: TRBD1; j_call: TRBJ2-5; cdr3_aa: CASSLGQGVTETQYF; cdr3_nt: TGTGCCAGCAGCTTGGGACAGGGTGTAACAGAGACCCAGTACTTC
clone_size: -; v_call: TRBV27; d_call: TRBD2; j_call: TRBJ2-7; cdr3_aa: CASSRSSGGLYYEQYF; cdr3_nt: TGTGCCAGCAGCCGCAGTAGCGGGGGACTATACTACGAGCAGTACTTC
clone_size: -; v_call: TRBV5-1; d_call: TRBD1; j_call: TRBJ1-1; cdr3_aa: CASSFLGQGWTEAFF; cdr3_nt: TGCGCCAGCAGCTTTCTGGGACAGGGATGGACTGAAGCTTTCTTT
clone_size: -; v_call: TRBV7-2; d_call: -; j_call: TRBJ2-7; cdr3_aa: CASSTTGPALFYEQYF; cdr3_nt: TGTGCCAGCAGCACGACAGGACCCGCACTCTTCTACGAGCAGTACTTC
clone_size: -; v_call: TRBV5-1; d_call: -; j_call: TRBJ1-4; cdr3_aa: CASSRGGDTDEKLFF; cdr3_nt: TGCGCCAGCAGCCGGGGGGGTGACACCGATGAAAAACTGTTTTTT
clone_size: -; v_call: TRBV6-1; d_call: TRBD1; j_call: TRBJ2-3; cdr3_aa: CASSDWTGWVTDTQYF; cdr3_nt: TGTGCCAGCAGTGATTGGACAGGATGGGTCACAGATACGCAGTATTTT
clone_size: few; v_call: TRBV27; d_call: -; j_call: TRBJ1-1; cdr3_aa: CASRLFWTQNTEAFF; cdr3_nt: TGTGCCAGCAGACTATTTTGGACTCAGAACACTGAAGCTTTCTTT
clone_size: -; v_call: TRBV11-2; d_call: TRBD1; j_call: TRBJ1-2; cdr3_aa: CASSTRTGNYGYTF; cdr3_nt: TGTGCCAGCAGCACCCGGACAGGGAACTATGGCTACACCTTC
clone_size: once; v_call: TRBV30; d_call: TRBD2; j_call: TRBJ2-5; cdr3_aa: CAWSPGRAGRETQYF; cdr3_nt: TGTGCCTGGAGTCCCGGGAGGGCAGGGAGAGAGACCCAGTACTTC
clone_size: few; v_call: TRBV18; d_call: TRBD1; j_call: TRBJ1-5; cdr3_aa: CASSPDRDRNQPQHF; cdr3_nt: TGTGCCAGCTCACCAGACCGGGACAGGAATCAGCCCCAGCATTTT
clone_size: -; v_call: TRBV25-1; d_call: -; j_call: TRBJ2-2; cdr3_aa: CASSEYRAGKAGELFF; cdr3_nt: TGTGCCAGCAGTGAATACCGGGCAGGGAAGGCCGGGGAGCTGTTTTTT
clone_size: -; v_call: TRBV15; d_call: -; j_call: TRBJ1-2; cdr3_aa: CATSRDFGRAVYGYTF; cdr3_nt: TGTGCCACCAGCAGAGACTTTGGCAGGGCCGTCTATGGCTACACCTTC
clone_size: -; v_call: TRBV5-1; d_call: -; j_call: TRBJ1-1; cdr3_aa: CASSFGRGNAFF; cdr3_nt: TGCGCCAGCAGCTTTGGCAGGGGAAATGCTTTCTTT
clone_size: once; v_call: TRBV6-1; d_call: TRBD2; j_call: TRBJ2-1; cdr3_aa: CASSVTSGGNNEQFF; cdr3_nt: TGTGCCAGCAGTGTGACTAGCGGGGGGAACAATGAGCAGTTCTTC
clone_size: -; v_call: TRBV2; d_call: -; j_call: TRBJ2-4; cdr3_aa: CASSESQVAKNIQYF; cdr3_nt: TGTGCCAGCAGTGAATCGCAGGTAGCCAAAAACATTCAGTACTTC
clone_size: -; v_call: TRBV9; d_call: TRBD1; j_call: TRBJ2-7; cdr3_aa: CASSVAEGQGGEQYF; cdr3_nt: TGTGCCAGCAGCGTAGCGGAGGGACAGGGAGGCGAGCAGTACTTC
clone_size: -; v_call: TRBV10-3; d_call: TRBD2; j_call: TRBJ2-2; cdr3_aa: CAISGQGLGNTGELFF; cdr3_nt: TGTGCCATCAGTGGCCAGGGACTAGGGAACACCGGGGAGCTGTTTTTT
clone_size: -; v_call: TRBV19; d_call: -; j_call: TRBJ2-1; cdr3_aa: CASSMSAALNEQFF; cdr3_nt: TGTGCCAGTAGTATGTCGGCGGCCCTCAATGAGCAGTTCTTC
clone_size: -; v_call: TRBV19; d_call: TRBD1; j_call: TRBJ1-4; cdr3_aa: CASSTGTVVAGEKLFF; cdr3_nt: TGTGCCAGTAGTACCGGGACAGTTGTCGCGGGGGAAAAACTGTTTTTT
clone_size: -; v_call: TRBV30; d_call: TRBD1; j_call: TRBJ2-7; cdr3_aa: CAWSVIQGASEQYF; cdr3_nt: TGTGCCTGGAGTGTAATTCAGGGGGCGAGTGAGCAGTACTTC
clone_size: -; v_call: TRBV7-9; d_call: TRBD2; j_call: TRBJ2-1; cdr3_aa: CASSGEGLWLAGNNEQFF; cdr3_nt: TGTGCCAGCAGCGGGGAGGGTCTTTGGCTAGCGGGAAACAATGAGCAGTTCTTC
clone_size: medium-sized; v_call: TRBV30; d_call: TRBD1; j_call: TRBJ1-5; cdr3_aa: CAWNSGTGIQPQHF; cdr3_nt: TGTGCCTGGAACTCCGGGACAGGGATTCAGCCCCAGCATTTT
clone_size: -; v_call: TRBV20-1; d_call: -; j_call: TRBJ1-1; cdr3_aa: CRARLDTEAFF; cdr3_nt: TGCAGGGCCCGACTGGACACTGAAGCTTTCTTT
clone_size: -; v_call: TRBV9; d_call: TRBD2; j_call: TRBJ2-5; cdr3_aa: CASSVGTSGRGQETQYF; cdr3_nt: TGTGCCAGCAGCGTAGGTACTAGCGGGAGAGGCCAAGAGACCCAGTACTTC
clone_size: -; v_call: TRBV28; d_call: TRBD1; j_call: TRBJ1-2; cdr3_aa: CASYSGQVYVGYTF; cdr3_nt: TGTGCCAGCTACTCCGGACAGGTATATGTTGGCTACACCTTC
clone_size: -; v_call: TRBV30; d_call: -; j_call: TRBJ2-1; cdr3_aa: CAWSPRNEQFF; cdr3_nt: TGTGCCTGGAGTCCCCGGAATGAGCAGTTCTTC
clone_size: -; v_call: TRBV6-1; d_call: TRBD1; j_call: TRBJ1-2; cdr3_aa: CASSEGQGDSYTF; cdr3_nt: TGTGCCAGCAGTGAAGGGCAGGGGGATAGCTACACCTTC
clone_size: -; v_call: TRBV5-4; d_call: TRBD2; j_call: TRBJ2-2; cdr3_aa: CASSLMDSGTGELFF; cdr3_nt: TGTGCCAGCAGCCTGATGGATAGCGGGACCGGGGAGCTGTTTTTT
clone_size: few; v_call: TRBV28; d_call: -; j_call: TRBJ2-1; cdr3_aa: CAGSDRLNEQFF; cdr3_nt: TGTGCCGGGTCAGACAGACTCAATGAGCAGTTCTTC